A single sample is the source of the 10 T cell receptor beta chains below, sequenced in a study of blood T cell repertoires in COVID-19. The repertoire was sequenced with immunoSEQ multiplex PCR; TCRdb's copy has only in-frame clones and lacks some. The sample records around 230,000 clones, 75% to 90% being singletons. The sample was peripheral blood. The receptors shown here come from a young man who had recovered from COVID-19.

The genes are TRBV5-4 and TRBJ1-2, with D unresolved. Trimming took 4 bases from V and 6 from J, leaving 10 bases between them. This CDR3 has 12 amino acids. The germline CDR1 and CDR2 sequences are SGHNT and YYREEE (reference sequence). In DNA, the CDR3 is TGTGCCAGCAGCGGGAGGTATAATGGCTACACCTTC. Translation gives CASSGRYNGYTF.

The V gene is TRBV10-2, the J gene TRBJ2-1; D is possibly TRBD1 (6 bases). V was pared by 8 bases and J by 7 bases, with 15 bases between. The CDR3 length is 13 residues. CDR1 and CDR2 (germline): WSHSY, SAAADI. This CDR3 is CASEKRGINEQFF. As DNA, the CDR3 is TGCGCCAGCGAAAAGAGGGGGATAAATGAGCAGTTCTTC.

The chain is built from TRBV5-1 and TRBJ1-4; TRBD1 is a possible D gene (5 bases). The CDR3 runs 14 residues. V lost 4 bases and J 8 bases, leaving 15 bases between the germline ends. The V gene's germline CDR1 is SGHRS and CDR2 YFSETQ. The CDR3 nucleotides are TGCGCCAGCAGCCCCAGGGCTGATGAGGAAAAACTGTTTTTT. This codes for CASSPRADEEKLFF.

The chain combines TRBV5-6 with TRBJ1-3; D gene uncertain. Germline CDR1 SGHDT, CDR2 YYEEEE. V shed 0 bases and J shed 2 bases, with 12 bases lying between them. The CDR3 is made up of 16 amino acids. CDR3 sequence reads: CASSLAPRQTGNTIYF. The CDR3 DNA is TGTGCCAGCAGCTTGGCTCCGAGACAAACTGGAAACACCATATATTTT.

The V gene is TRBV7-2, the J gene TRBJ1-1; 8 bases map to TRBD1. Looked up from germline, CDR1 is SGHTA and CDR2 is FQGNSA. This CDR3 has 15 amino acids. The V gene end was trimmed by 5 bases and the J gene end by 4 bases; junction bases not matched to a gene: 9. The CDR3 loop is CASSRRQGSGTEAFF. The CDR3 DNA reads TGTGCCAGCAGCCGCCGACAGGGGTCGGGCACTGAAGCTTTCTTT.

V gene TRBV6-5 combines with J gene TRBJ1-2, with D possibly matching TRBD1 (6 bases). The CDR3 runs 13 residues. The germline V gene encodes CDR1 MNHEY and CDR2 SVGAGI. The V and J ends lost 4 bases and 2 bases respectively, with 8 bases between them. CDR3 coding DNA: TGTGCCAGCAGTTTCGACAGGAACTATGGCTACACCTTC. Amino acids: CASSFDRNYGYTF.

The rearrangement links TRBV6-5 to TRBJ2-4, with TRBD1 as a possible D gene (6 bases). The CDR3 spans 13 residues. Trimming left V 4 bases short and J 15 bases short, with 19 bases between. Germline values: CDR1 MNHEY, CDR2 SVGAGI. The CDR3 spells CASSSRHPGHLYF. CDR3 nucleotides: TGTGCCAGCAGTTCCCGTCATCCGGGACATCTGTACTTC.

This clone appeared once. The genes are TRBV3-1 (or the pseudogene TRBV3-2) and TRBJ1-2; 7 nucleotides match TRBD1. There are 15 residues in the CDR3. Germline V gene lookup returns CDR1 LGHDT and CDR2 YNNKEL (reference sequence). Germline trimming cut 1 base from V and 1 base from J; bases unmatched to any gene: 3. The CDR3 DNA reads TGTGCCAGCAGCCAAGCAGGGGACAGTAACTATGGCTACACCTTC. Translated: CASSQAGDSNYGYTF.

This sequence joins TRBV27 and TRBJ1-3; D is perhaps TRBD1 (5 bases). In germline, CDR1 is MNHEY, CDR2 SMNVEV (reference sequence). The CDR3 covers 13 residues. CDR3 DNA sequence: TGTGCTTCCCGGGGGAACTCTGGAAACACCATATATTTT. Translating gives CASRGNSGNTIYF.

The gene calls are TRBV5-1 and TRBJ2-6; D gene uncertain. The V end lost 0 bases, the J end lost 0 bases, and 7 bases lay between the germline ends. This CDR3 is 16 amino acids long. CDR1 and CDR2 (germline): SGHRS, YFSETQ. In DNA form, the CDR3 reads TGCGCCAGCAGCTTGGCTGTGAGCTCTGGGGCCAACGTCCTGACTTTC. This codes for CASSLAVSSGANVLTF.